These 16 T cell receptor beta chains share one sample of origin, sequenced in a study of identifying expanded T cells in peripheral blood. Some clones are missing from TCRdb's copy, which holds only in-frame ones; the method was immunoSEQ multiplex PCR. This sample has 100,000 to 150,000 clones, with 86% found just once. Sequenced sample: blood. These receptors were collected from a person between 18 and 75 years old in good health.

The rearrangement uses TRBV7-2 and TRBJ2-7; D unresolved. V was shortened by 0 bases and J by 1 base, with 7 bases between the two germline ends. The CDR3 sequence is 14 residues long. Per germline, CDR1 SGHTA and CDR2 FQGNSA. The CDR3 bases are TGTGCCAGCAGCTTAGCGGGCCCATCCTACGAGCAGTACTTC. As protein: CASSLAGPSYEQYF. Full variable domain (remainder filled in from reference TRBV7-2 and TRBJ2-7): GAGVSQSPSNKVTEKGKDVELRCDPISGHTALYWYRQSLGQGLEFLIYFQGNSAPDKSGLPSDRFSAERTGGSVSTLTIQRTQQEDSAVYLCASSLAGPSYEQYFGPGTRLTVT.

V and J are TRBV4-3 and TRBJ2-7; the D is unclear. Germline lookup yields CDR1 LGHNA and CDR2 YSLEER. V was trimmed by 0 bases and J by 3 bases, leaving 6 bases between them. There are 13 residues in the CDR3. CDR3 DNA: TGCGCCAGCAGCCAAGATTCGGACTACGAGCAGTACTTC. Residues: CASSQDSDYEQYF.

The chain joins TRBV5-8 to TRBJ2-3; 10 bases are a match to TRBD2. CDR1 SGHTS and CDR2 YDEGEE come from the germline V gene. J gave up 1 base and V 2 bases, and 4 bases lay outside the gene matches. This CDR3 has 16 amino acids. CDR3 nucleotides: TGTGCCAGCAGCTTAGGGACTAGCGTGGGCACAGATACGCAGTATTTT. Encoded protein: CASSLGTSVGTDTQYF.

V gene TRBV7-2 combines with J gene TRBJ2-3; D gene unclear. The CDR3 consists of 14 residues. In germline, CDR1 is SGHTA, CDR2 FQGNSA. The germline V and J ends were trimmed by 5 bases and 1 base, with 10 bases remaining between them. The DNA of the CDR3 is TGTGCCAGCAGCGTCGGAGCAGGCACAGATACGCAGTATTTT. Protein product: CASSVGAGTDTQYF. The complete variable domain, with remaining parts taken from reference TRBV7-2 and TRBJ2-3, reads GAGVSQSPSNKVTEKGKDVELRCDPISGHTALYWYRQSLGQGLEFLIYFQGNSAPDKSGLPSDRFSAERTGGSVSTLTIQRTQQEDSAVYLCASSVGAGTDTQYFGPGTRLTVL.

This chain joins TRBV18 and TRBJ1-5, with a weak D call TRBD1 (5 bases). Per the germline V gene, CDR1 is KGHSH and CDR2 is LQKENI. This CDR3 region has 13 residues. V was pared by 2 bases and J by 6 bases, with 8 bases between. CDR3 nucleotides: TGTGCCAGCTCACCAGGGGACGGTCAGCCCCAGCATTTT. This gives the protein CASSPGDGQPQHF.

The chain uses TRBV18 and TRBJ1-1; D remains unclear. This CDR3 is 13 amino acids long. Trimming removed 5 bases at V and 1 base at J, with 8 bases between. Germline V gene data show CDR1 as KGHSH and CDR2 as LQKENI. Here the CDR3 DNA reads TGTGCCAGCTCAGAGCTCAGGAACACTGAAGCTTTCTTT. Translation gives CASSELRNTEAFF.

The chain carries TRBV5-5 and TRBJ1-4; possible D gene TRBD1, 5 bases. This CDR3 has 14 amino acids. Trimming cost V 4 bases and J 8 bases, with 15 bases left between them. The germline V gene encodes CDR1 SGHKS and CDR2 YYEKEE (reference sequence). This CDR3 is CASSQSMGREKLFF. In nucleotides, the CDR3 is TGTGCCAGCAGCCAATCAATGGGGCGAGAAAAACTGTTTTTT.

This chain links TRBV7-3 with TRBJ2-1; TRBD2 matches at 7 bases. Germline CDR1 reads SGHTA; CDR2 reads FQGTGA. Trimming took 5 bases from V and 9 from J; bases not matched to a gene: 10. The CDR3 extends over 14 amino acids. Written as DNA, the CDR3 is TGTGCCAGCAGCCGGTCCAGCGGGATGGGTGAGCAGTTCTTC. This codes for CASSRSSGMGEQFF.

The CDR3 reads CASSLCGGESSNQPQHF. The DNA for the CDR3 is TGTGCCAGCAGTTTATGCGGCGGGGAGAGTAGCAATCAGCCCCAGCATTTT. The gene calls are TRBV27 and TRBJ1-5; D not certain. Looked up from germline, CDR1 is MNHEY and CDR2 is SMNVEV (reference sequence). V lost 1 base and J lost 0, with 13 bases in between. This CDR3 is 17 amino acids long.

CDR3: CASSWGTSGTYEQYF. As DNA, the CDR3 is TGTGCCAGCAGCTGGGGGACTAGCGGAACCTACGAGCAGTACTTC. J is TRBJ2-7 and V is TRBV7-2, with 11 bases identical to TRBD2. Germline CDR1 reads SGHTA; CDR2 reads FQGNSA. After removal of 4 bases from V and 2 bases from J, the junction contained 4 bases not matched to a gene. This CDR3 comprises 15 residues.

This chain uses TRBV19 with TRBJ1-2; D unclear. Germline V gene lookup returns CDR1 LNHDA and CDR2 SQIVND (reference sequence). The V end was cut by 5 bases, the J end by 8 bases, with 12 bases between. This CDR3 comprises 12 residues. CDR3 loop: CASSWGSEGYTF. Written as DNA, the CDR3 is TGTGCCAGTAGTTGGGGTTCAGAAGGCTACACCTTC.

V and J are TRBV6-6 and TRBJ2-1; TRBD2 agrees at 9 bases. V was clipped by 5 bases and J by 14 bases; unmatched bases: 10. This CDR3 spans 13 amino acids. Germline values: CDR1 MNHNY, CDR2 SVGAGI (reference sequence). CDR3 sequence reads: CASSGQIAGEKFF. The CDR3 DNA is TGTGCCAGCAGTGGGCAAATAGCGGGAGAAAAGTTCTTC.

The chain is built from TRBV11-2 and TRBJ2-3, with D unclear. Germline V gives CDR1 SGHAT, CDR2 FQNNGV. V shed 3 bases and J shed 5 bases, with 12 bases lying between them. This CDR3 spans 14 amino acids. CDR3 coding DNA: TGTGCCAGCAGCTTCGAACAGTTACAAGATACGCAGTATTTT. It encodes CASSFEQLQDTQYF.

The V gene is TRBV30, the J gene TRBJ2-7, with 10 nucleotides matching TRBD1. Per germline, CDR1 GTSNPN and CDR2 SVGIG (reference sequence). The CDR3 spans 13 residues. V lost 3 bases and J lost 8; bases outside the gene matches: 7. The CDR3 DNA is TGTGCCTGGAGCGCCGGGACAGGGGCGCAGCAGTACTTC. It translates to CAWSAGTGAQQYF. The full variable domain, with the rest looked up from reference TRBV30 and TRBJ2-7, is SQTIHQWPATLVQPVGSPLSLECTVEGTSNPNLYWYRQAAGRGLQLLFYSVGIGQISSEVPQNLSASRPQDRQFILSSKKLLLSDSGFYLCAWSAGTGAQQYFGPGTRLTVT.

This clone turned up a few times. The sample contains more than one DNA sequence encoding this CDR3. The V and J genes are TRBV30 and TRBJ1-1; D unclear. The V gene lost 3 bases and the J gene lost 1 base, with 6 bases spanning the gap. The CDR3 has 12 amino acids. Per germline, CDR1 GTSNPN and CDR2 SVGIG (reference sequence). The CDR3 spells CAWRGRNTEAFF. CDR3 in DNA: TGTGCCTGGAGAGGCAGGAACACTGAAGCTTTCTTT.

This clone was found once. The chain couples TRBV7-3 to TRBJ2-2; D gene ambiguous. CDR1 is SGHTA, CDR2 FQGTGA, per germline. The V gene lost 2 bases and the J gene lost 2 bases, with 6 bases spanning the gap. This CDR3 comprises 14 residues. CDR3: CASSLESNTGELFF. The CDR3, as DNA: TGTGCCAGCAGCTTAGAATCTAACACCGGGGAGCTGTTTTTT. Supplemented by reference TRBV7-3 and TRBJ2-2, the full variable domain reads GAGVSQTPSNKVTEKGKYVELRCDPISGHTALYWYRQSLGQGPEFLIYFQGTGAADDSGLPNDRFFAVRPEGSVSTLKIQRTERGDSAVYLCASSLESNTGELFFGEGSRLTVL.